This T cell receptor beta chain is from a study of T cell responses to AZD1222 COVID-19 vaccine. General study results and limits: White British donors predominated, females outnumbered males, and clonal diversity was possibly underestimated. AZD1222 recipients seropositive at baseline numbered only 5 or 6.

Here immunoSEQ multiplex PCR was the method, and the copy in TCRdb shows in-frame clones only, minus some. The sample has about 140,000 clones; approximately 93% are singletons. Points on this clone: The antigen remains unidentified.

This TCR was sampled from an adult who had recovered from COVID-19. Source: peripheral blood, taken after recovery from COVID-19.

CDR3 in DNA: TGTGCCAGCACCCAGGGGGGAAAGGAGACCCAGTACTTC. This gives the protein CASTQGGKETQYF. This chain joins TRBV28 and TRBJ2-5, with D tentatively TRBD1 (7 bases). Germline V lookup: CDR1 MDHEN, CDR2 SYDVKM. The V gene lost 7 bases and the J gene lost 5 bases, with 14 bases spanning the gap. The CDR3 has 13 residues.